This entry lists 21 T cell receptor beta chains sequenced from one sample in a study of blood T cell repertoires in COVID-19. Repertoires were generated with immunoSEQ multiplex PCR, while TCRdb's copy carries only in-frame clones and drops some. This sample has about 130,000 clones, with over 80% found just once. Sequenced: PBMCs or T cells enriched from blood (not recorded which). The source of these receptors is a man aged 25 to 40 who had recovered from COVID-19.

This clone has more than one count but fewer than ten. The chain uses TRBV6-5 and TRBJ1-1; D gene uncertain. The CDR3 totals 13 residues. Trimming took off 10 bases at V and 4 bases at J, with 16 bases between the two ends. Germline lookup yields CDR1 MNHEY and CDR2 SVGAGI. The CDR3 DNA reads as TGTGCCACGAATAGGGCGGGTTTCACTGAAGCTTTCTTT. It is translated as CATNRAGFTEAFF.

This sequence joins TRBV10-3 and TRBJ2-1; 9 nucleotides agree with TRBD2. The length of the CDR3 is 16 residues. Germline CDR1 is ENHRY and CDR2 is SYGVKD. V was clipped by 6 bases and J by 0 bases; unmatched bases: 6. CDR3 amino acids: CAIRNYSGSSYNEQFF. The CDR3 DNA is TGTGCCATCAGGAACTATAGCGGGAGCTCCTACAATGAGCAGTTCTTC.

The chain employs TRBV30 and TRBJ1-2; 9 bases are a match to TRBD1. The germline gives CDR1 GTSNPN, CDR2 SVGIG (reference sequence). Unmatched junction bases numbered 10, after V lost 6 bases and J lost 8 bases. This CDR3 spans 13 amino acids. The CDR3 DNA sequence: TGTGCCTGTGGGGACAGGGCGGCATTCGGCTACACCTTC. As protein: CACGDRAAFGYTF.

The J gene is TRBJ1-6, the V gene TRBV9; D is ambiguous. Germline CDR1 and CDR2: SGDLS and YYNGEE. Trimming cost V 0 bases and J 9 bases, with 13 bases left between them. This CDR3 spans 15 amino acids. The CDR3 here is CASSVGNAGSSPLHF. The DNA of the CDR3 is TGTGCCAGCAGCGTAGGGAACGCGGGGAGTTCACCCCTCCACTTT.

This clone was seen just once. Within the sample, other DNA sequences also encode this same CDR3. The chain joins TRBV29-1 to TRBJ1-1; no reliable D call. V dropped 1 base and J dropped 1 base, with 4 bases sitting between them. CDR3 size: 12 residues. Germline V lookup: CDR1 SQVTM, CDR2 ANQGSEA. In DNA, the CDR3 is TGCAGCGTTGAAGGACAGAACACTGAAGCTTTCTTT. This translates into CSVEGQNTEAFF.

V is TRBV14 and J is TRBJ2-1; 8 nucleotides align to TRBD2. Germline lookup yields CDR1 SGHDN and CDR2 FVKESK. J was trimmed by 3 bases and V by 4 bases; bases with no gene match: 5. This CDR3 comprises 15 residues. For the CDR3, the DNA is TGTGCCAGCAGCCCGACTAGCGATGTCTACAATGAGCAGTTCTTC. It specifies CASSPTSDVYNEQFF.

This chain links TRBV30 with TRBJ2-7, with TRBD1 matching over 9 bases. This CDR3 spans 13 amino acids. Germline CDR1 GTSNPN, CDR2 SVGIG (reference sequence). V shed 5 bases, J shed 5 bases, and the junction held 7 bases outside the gene matches. The CDR3 protein is CAWAQDRGHEQYF. CDR3 in DNA: TGTGCCTGGGCTCAGGACAGGGGACACGAGCAGTACTTC. The full variable domain, with the rest looked up from reference TRBV30 and TRBJ2-7, is SQTIHQWPATLVQPVGSPLSLECTVEGTSNPNLYWYRQAAGRGLQLLFYSVGIGQISSEVPQNLSASRPQDRQFILSSKKLLLSDSGFYLCAWAQDRGHEQYFGPGTRLTVT.

V gene TRBV30 combines with J gene TRBJ2-4; 14 bases fit TRBD2. This CDR3 contains 17 residues. Unmatched junction bases numbered 7, after V lost 5 bases and J lost 1 base. In germline, CDR1 is GTSNPN, CDR2 SVGIG (reference sequence). CDR3 nucleotide sequence: TGTGCCTGGGGGACTAGCGGGAGTGCTGGGGCCAAAAACATTCAGTACTTC. It specifies CAWGTSGSAGAKNIQYF.

Only a few counts were recorded for this clone. The V call is TRBV11-2, the J call TRBJ2-7; 9 bases fit TRBD1. Trimming removed 0 bases from V and 6 bases from J; junction bases left unmatched: 6. This CDR3 region has 15 residues. Germline assignment: CDR1 SGHAT and CDR2 FQNNGV. The CDR3 region has the DNA TGTGCCAGCAGCTTAGAGGGACAGGGTTTTGTCGAGCAGTACTTC. Protein product: CASSLEGQGFVEQYF.

This chain links TRBV19 with TRBJ2-3, with TRBD1 identical over 11 bases. The germline gives CDR1 LNHDA, CDR2 SQIVND (reference sequence). CDR3 length equals 16 residues. After removal of 4 bases from V and 4 bases from J, the junction contained 7 bases not matched to a gene. The CDR3 nucleotides read TGTGCCAGTAGTAATACCCCGGGACAGGGGGCAGATACGCAGTATTTT. It is translated as CASSNTPGQGADTQYF.

A few counts support this clone. V gene TRBV11-2 combines with J gene TRBJ2-6; D possibly corresponds to TRBD2 (6 bases). The CDR3 covers 16 residues. Per germline, CDR1 SGHAT and CDR2 FQNNGV. Trimming stripped 5 bases from V and 1 base from J, with 12 bases between. The CDR3 region is CASSPMRGSGANVLTF. DNA of the CDR3: TGTGCCAGCAGCCCAATGCGGGGATCTGGGGCCAACGTCCTGACTTTC.

The chain is built from TRBV9 and TRBJ2-5, with 10 bases lining up with TRBD2. Germline CDR1 and CDR2: SGDLS and YYNGEE. V dropped 1 base and J dropped 1; count of bases not matched to a gene: 4. The CDR3 totals 16 residues. The DNA of the CDR3 is TGTGCCAGCAGCGTACTAGCGGGAGCTCCCCAAGAGACCCAGTACTTC. Translating it yields CASSVLAGAPQETQYF. Based on the CDR3 plus reference TRBV9 and TRBJ2-5, the full variable domain is DSGVTQTPKHLITATGQRVTLRCSPRSGDLSVYWYQQSLDQGLQFLIQYYNGEERAKGNILERFSAQQFPDLHSELNLSSLELGDSALYFCASSVLAGAPQETQYFGPGTRLLVL.

This chain joins TRBV6-2 or TRBV6-3 and TRBJ2-7; 11 positions match TRBD2. This CDR3 region has 15 residues. The J segment lost 3 bases and the V segment lost 4 bases, leaving 5 bases of the junction unmatched. The germline V gene has CDR1 MNHEY and CDR2 SVGEGT. CDR3 nucleotide sequence: TGTGCCAGCAGTTCCACTAGCGGGAGTATCTACGAGCAGTACTTC. It yields the protein CASSSTSGSIYEQYF.

This chain links TRBV11-2 with TRBJ2-3; D possibly corresponds to TRBD2 (5 bases). Germline V gene lookup returns CDR1 SGHAT and CDR2 FQNNGV. CDR3 length: 17 residues. The V end lost 0 bases, the J end lost 2 bases, and 15 bases lay between the germline ends. CDR3 amino acids: CASSLDGGFRDTDTQYF. CDR3 coding DNA: TGTGCCAGCAGCTTAGATGGAGGTTTCCGGGACACAGATACGCAGTATTTT. The full variable domain, in which reference TRBV11-2 and TRBJ2-3 provide the parts outside the CDR3, is EAGVAQSPRYKIIEKRQSVAFWCNPISGHATLYWYQQILGQGPKLLIQFQNNGVVDDSQLPKDRFSAERLKGVDSTLKIQPAKLEDSAVYLCASSLDGGFRDTDTQYFGPGTRLTVL.

V and J are TRBV4-1 and TRBJ2-7; 9 bases agree with TRBD1. This CDR3 comprises 17 residues. Germline CDR1 and CDR2: MGHRA and YSYEKL. V trimming: 3 bases; J trimming: 3 bases; junction bases outside the gene matches: 12. The CDR3: CASSQVDRGLTYYEQYF. The CDR3, as DNA: TGCGCCAGCAGCCAGGTAGACAGGGGGTTAACGTACTACGAGCAGTACTTC.

The chain recombines TRBV6-5 with TRBJ1-2; 11 bases agree with TRBD1. Germline assignment: CDR1 MNHEY and CDR2 SVGAGI. The V segment lost 5 bases and the J segment 5 bases; nucleotides outside the gene matches: 7. CDR3 length: 15 amino acids. CDR3 loop: CASSTRDRGIYGYTF. The CDR3 DNA follows: TGTGCCAGCAGTACAAGGGACAGGGGGATTTATGGCTACACCTTC.

The sample holds a few counts of this clone. The chain recombines TRBV11-3 with TRBJ1-1, with D perhaps TRBD1 (5 bases). The V end lost 1 base, the J end lost 4 bases, and 10 bases lay between the germline ends. CDR1 is SGHNT and CDR2 is YENEEA in the germline V gene. The CDR3 has 14 amino acids. CDR3 coding DNA: TGTGCCAGCAGCTTAGTCGGGGGGGTCACTGAAGCTTTCTTT. Encoded protein: CASSLVGGVTEAFF.

In its sample, this clone was seen a few times. CDR3 coding DNA: TGTGCCAGCAGCCAAGATTTAGGGTGGGGGCTTCCGTATAATGAGCAGTTCTTC. Protein product: CASSQDLGWGLPYNEQFF. The genes are TRBV4-2 and TRBJ2-1, with D tentatively TRBD1 (6 bases). The V gene lost 0 bases and the J gene lost 7 bases, with 22 bases spanning the gap. The length of the CDR3 is 18 residues. Germline V gene data show CDR1 as LGHNA and CDR2 as YNFKEQ.

The V gene is TRBV5-8, the J gene TRBJ2-1; 7 nucleotides agree with TRBD1. This CDR3 region has 15 residues. V shed 2 bases and J 7 bases; nucleotides not matched to a gene: 9. CDR1 SGHTS and CDR2 YDEGEE come from the germline V gene. The CDR3 bases are TGTGCCAGCAGCTTTATTAAGGGGGCGCAGAATGAGCAGTTCTTC. Translation: CASSFIKGAQNEQFF.

V and J are TRBV29-1 and TRBJ2-1; no definite D call. V was clipped by 6 bases and J by 3 bases, with 3 bases between them. The CDR3 extends over 10 amino acids. Per the germline V gene, CDR1 is SQVTM and CDR2 is ANQGSEA. CDR3 residues: CSVVYNEQFF. CDR3 DNA: TGCAGCGTCGTCTACAATGAGCAGTTCTTC.

The chain uses TRBV3-1 (or the pseudogene TRBV3-2) and TRBJ1-1; tentative D call: TRBD1 (5 bases). This CDR3 has 15 amino acids. Germline CDR1 LGHDT, CDR2 YNNKEL (reference sequence). Trimming pared 0 bases from V and 4 bases from J, leaving 12 bases between. The CDR3 sequence is CASSQDRGLSTEAFF. The CDR3, as DNA: TGTGCCAGCAGCCAAGATAGGGGCTTAAGCACTGAAGCTTTCTTT.